This paragraph reports one T cell receptor beta chain. Its matching antigen is unknown. Distinct nucleotide sequences in the sample also encode this CDR3. This entry comes from a study of T cell responses to AZD1222 COVID-19 vaccine. Whole-study findings and limits: Increases in Spike-specific TCR breadth and depth were seen after two AZD1222 doses. Regions left unmutated in variants are reportedly the target of nearly half of spike-specific TCRs. Only 5 or 6 AZD1222 recipients were seropositive at baseline. No repertoire was sampled before or during the peak T cell response, only after it.

The CDR3 has 15 amino acids. V lost 1 base, J lost 0 bases, and 10 bases lay in between. Germline CDR1 and CDR2: MNHNS and SASEGT. Sequenced by immunoSEQ multiplex PCR; TCRdb stores in-frame clones only, minus some. Of roughly 100,000 clones in the sample, 93% were seen once. The chain has TRBV6-1 and TRBJ2-7; D is undetermined. This sequence was found in an adult in good health. This material consisted of peripheral blood, taken on day 0 of AZD1222 vaccination. The DNA for the CDR3 is TGTGCCAGCAGTGAAGGGGCCTCGGGCTCCTACGAGCAGTACTTC. As protein: CASSEGASGSYEQYF.